This is a list of T cell receptor beta chains from one sample in a study of beta chain features in type 1 diabetes. The protocol was immunoSEQ multiplex PCR, while the TCRdb copy is restricted to in-frame clones and leaves out a portion. In the table there are about 650,000 clones, roughly an eighth of which are singletons. The sequencing sample was made of naive CD4+ T cells from blood. Receptors originate from a man younger than 40 with type 1 diabetes. Both conserved end residues are part of each CDR3. Clone size is given for some rows only: seen once, a few or many times, or a class if the clone is expanded.

j_call: TRBJ1-2
v_call: TRBV20-1
clone_size: -
cdr3_aa: CSASGDYGYTF

j_call: TRBJ2-5
v_call: TRBV19
clone_size: few
cdr3_aa: CASSMRAVQETQYF

j_call: TRBJ2-4
v_call: TRBV7-9
clone_size: once
cdr3_aa: CASSLGETKNIQYF

j_call: TRBJ2-6
v_call: TRBV18
clone_size: few
cdr3_aa: CASSPFSGQRSSGANVLTF

j_call: TRBJ1-6
v_call: TRBV9
clone_size: -
cdr3_aa: CASSPAFGQLNSPLHF

j_call: TRBJ1-2
v_call: TRBV7-2
clone_size: few
cdr3_aa: CASSLVQGRGYTF

j_call: TRBJ1-6
v_call: TRBV7-2
clone_size: few
cdr3_aa: CASSSGVNYNSPLHF

j_call: TRBJ1-6
v_call: TRBV4-3
clone_size: -
cdr3_aa: CASSQGPQGSNSPLHF

j_call: TRBJ1-2
v_call: TRBV4-3
clone_size: few
cdr3_aa: CASSQVSGFVYGYTF

j_call: TRBJ2-3
v_call: TRBV4-2
clone_size: -
cdr3_aa: CASSQDWRVSTDTQYF

j_call: TRBJ2-1
v_call: TRBV5-6
clone_size: -
cdr3_aa: CASSPRGSVLIGQFF

j_call: TRBJ2-2
v_call: TRBV30
clone_size: -
cdr3_aa: CAWSVRRLAGATGELFF

j_call: TRBJ2-1
v_call: TRBV7-9
clone_size: -
cdr3_aa: CASSARGGTLISYNEQFF

j_call: TRBJ1-6
v_call: TRBV5-6
clone_size: -
cdr3_aa: CASSLVQESSYNSPLHF

j_call: TRBJ2-7
v_call: TRBV5-1
clone_size: few
cdr3_aa: CASSRGQDSYEQYF

j_call: TRBJ2-5
v_call: TRBV2
clone_size: -
cdr3_aa: CASRSNRQETQYF

j_call: TRBJ2-1
v_call: TRBV30
clone_size: -
cdr3_aa: CAWRAREYNEQFF

j_call: TRBJ1-4
v_call: TRBV30
clone_size: few
cdr3_aa: CAWSVPGTPGEKLFF

j_call: TRBJ2-5
v_call: TRBV6-1
clone_size: -
cdr3_aa: CASSEAAGQETQYF

j_call: TRBJ1-4
v_call: TRBV7-9
clone_size: many
cdr3_aa: CASSLGGEKLFF

j_call: TRBJ2-5
v_call: TRBV25-1
clone_size: few
cdr3_aa: CASNEAGGETQYF

j_call: TRBJ1-3
v_call: TRBV2
clone_size: few
cdr3_aa: CASSEYRPDSGNTIYF

j_call: TRBJ2-1
v_call: TRBV2
clone_size: -
cdr3_aa: CASSGRSPGVGEQFF

j_call: TRBJ1-6
v_call: TRBV5-1
clone_size: few
cdr3_aa: CASSLAFDSPLHF

j_call: TRBJ2-6
v_call: TRBV7-2
clone_size: -
cdr3_aa: CASSPSRASGANVLTF

j_call: TRBJ2-5
v_call: TRBV27
clone_size: few
cdr3_aa: CASSRGDRGQETQYF

j_call: TRBJ2-7
v_call: TRBV5-6
clone_size: -
cdr3_aa: CASSLTLYEQYF

j_call: TRBJ2-5
v_call: TRBV7-2
clone_size: once
cdr3_aa: CASSAGGRETQYF

j_call: TRBJ1-5
v_call: TRBV7-2
clone_size: -
cdr3_aa: CASSGQGDQPQHF

j_call: TRBJ1-6
v_call: TRBV7-8
clone_size: -
cdr3_aa: CASSPLAFTYNSPLHF

j_call: TRBJ2-7
v_call: TRBV7-2
clone_size: -
cdr3_aa: CASSFLGIGRATYEQYF

j_call: TRBJ1-4
v_call: TRBV2
clone_size: few
cdr3_aa: CASVYEKLFF

j_call: TRBJ2-2
v_call: TRBV5-1
clone_size: -
cdr3_aa: CASFVSWNTGELFF

j_call: TRBJ2-1
v_call: TRBV7-8
clone_size: -
cdr3_aa: CASSQEIRQGSHEQFF

j_call: TRBJ1-1
v_call: TRBV5-1
clone_size: -
cdr3_aa: CASSSGQGDTEAFF

j_call: TRBJ2-1
v_call: TRBV5-1
clone_size: -
cdr3_aa: CASSPGGQGAYEQFF

j_call: TRBJ1-5
v_call: TRBV7-2
clone_size: -
cdr3_aa: CASSLAGTGVQPQHF

j_call: TRBJ2-7
v_call: TRBV28
clone_size: few
cdr3_aa: CASSSPGQGTYEQYF

j_call: TRBJ1-6
v_call: TRBV2
clone_size: -
cdr3_aa: CASSDDRANSPLHF

j_call: TRBJ2-5
v_call: TRBV5-4
clone_size: -
cdr3_aa: CASSRGSTPRETQYF

j_call: TRBJ1-5
v_call: TRBV4-3
clone_size: -
cdr3_aa: CASSQDSQPQHF

j_call: TRBJ1-5
v_call: TRBV25-1
clone_size: -
cdr3_aa: CASSAQGAGQPQHF

j_call: TRBJ1-1
v_call: TRBV27
clone_size: few
cdr3_aa: CASSVSARPNTEAFF

j_call: TRBJ2-1
v_call: TRBV4-1
clone_size: few
cdr3_aa: CASSQGLAGGYNEQFF

j_call: TRBJ2-3
v_call: TRBV7-2
clone_size: few
cdr3_aa: CASSLGLGLAADTQYF

j_call: TRBJ1-4
v_call: TRBV15
clone_size: few
cdr3_aa: CATSIGKGEKLFF

j_call: TRBJ2-7
v_call: TRBV5-1
clone_size: -
cdr3_aa: CASTRLAGVSYEQYF

j_call: TRBJ2-5
v_call: TRBV6-5
clone_size: -
cdr3_aa: CASTPTGRETQYF

j_call: TRBJ1-4
v_call: TRBV4-1
clone_size: -
cdr3_aa: CASRPHGTGGEKLFF

j_call: TRBJ1-3
v_call: TRBV11-2
clone_size: few
cdr3_aa: CASSSTRGPTTGNTIYF

j_call: TRBJ2-3
v_call: TRBV7-9
clone_size: -
cdr3_aa: CASSFGTDTQYF

j_call: TRBJ2-3
v_call: TRBV7-2
clone_size: few
cdr3_aa: CASRPRLAGLSTDTQYF

j_call: TRBJ1-5
v_call: TRBV6-6
clone_size: -
cdr3_aa: CASSYIGGTGPQHF

j_call: TRBJ1-2
v_call: TRBV9
clone_size: -
cdr3_aa: CASSPRQGIGYGYTF

j_call: TRBJ2-7
v_call: TRBV7-2
clone_size: -
cdr3_aa: CASSRPRAGTETYEQYF